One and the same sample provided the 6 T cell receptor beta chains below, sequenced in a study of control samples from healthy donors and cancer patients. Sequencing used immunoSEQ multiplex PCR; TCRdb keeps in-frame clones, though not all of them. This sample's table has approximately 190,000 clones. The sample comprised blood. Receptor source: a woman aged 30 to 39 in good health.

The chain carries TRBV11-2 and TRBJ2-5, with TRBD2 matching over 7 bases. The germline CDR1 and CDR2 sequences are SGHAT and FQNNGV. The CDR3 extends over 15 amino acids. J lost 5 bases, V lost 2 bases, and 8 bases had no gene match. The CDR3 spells CASSLYRREGETQYF. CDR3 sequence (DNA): TGTGCCAGCAGCTTATACCGCAGGGAGGGGGAGACCCAGTACTTC.

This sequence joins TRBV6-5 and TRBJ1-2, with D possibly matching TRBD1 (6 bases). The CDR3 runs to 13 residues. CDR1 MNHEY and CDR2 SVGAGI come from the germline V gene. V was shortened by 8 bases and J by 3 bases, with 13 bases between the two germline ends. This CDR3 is CASRRGTDYGYTF. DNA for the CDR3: TGTGCCAGCCGCAGGGGAACGGACTATGGCTACACCTTC.

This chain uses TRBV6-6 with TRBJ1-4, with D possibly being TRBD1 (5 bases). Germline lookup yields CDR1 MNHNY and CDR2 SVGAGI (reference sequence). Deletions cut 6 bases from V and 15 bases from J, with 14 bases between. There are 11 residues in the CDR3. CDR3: CASRGDHWMFF. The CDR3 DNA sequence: TGTGCCAGCAGGGGGGACCATTGGATGTTTTTT.

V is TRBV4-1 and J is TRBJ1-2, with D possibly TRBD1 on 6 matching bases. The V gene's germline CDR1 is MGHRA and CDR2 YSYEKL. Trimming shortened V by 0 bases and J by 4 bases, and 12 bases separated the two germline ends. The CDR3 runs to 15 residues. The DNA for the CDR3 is TGCGCCAGCAGCCAAGAAGGGGGGCGGAGCTATGGCTACACCTTC. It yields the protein CASSQEGGRSYGYTF.

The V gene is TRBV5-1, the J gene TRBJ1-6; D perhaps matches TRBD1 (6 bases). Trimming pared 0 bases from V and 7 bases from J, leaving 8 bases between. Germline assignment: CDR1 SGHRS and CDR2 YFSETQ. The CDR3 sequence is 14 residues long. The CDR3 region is CASSLDRVNSPLHF. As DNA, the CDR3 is TGCGCCAGCAGCTTGGACAGGGTCAATTCACCCCTCCACTTT.

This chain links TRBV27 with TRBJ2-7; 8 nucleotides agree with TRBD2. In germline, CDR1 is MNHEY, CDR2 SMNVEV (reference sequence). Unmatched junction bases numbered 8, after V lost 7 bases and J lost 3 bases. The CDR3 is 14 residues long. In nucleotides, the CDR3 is TGTGCCAGCACCAAAAGCGGGGGCGACTACGAGCAGTACTTC. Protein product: CASTKSGGDYEQYF.